This T cell receptor (beta chain) was retrieved from a study of post-analysis software for immune sequencing data. About the research overall: Secondary progressive, relapsing-remitting and progressive-relapsing multiple sclerosis were among the included disease courses. Notes on the study in general: Higher frequency in patients than in controls was seen for about five TRBV segments, with TRBV5-6, TRBV5-1 and TRBV20-1 among them. Significantly lower normalized Chao1 diversity was seen in multiple sclerosis patients than in controls. Batch-mates among the samples co-clustered strongly by F measure.

This CDR3 region has 15 residues. V shed 6 bases and J 5 bases; nucleotides not matched to a gene: 13. Germline loops: CDR1 DFQATT, CDR2 SNEGSKA (reference sequence). Tagging with unique molecular identifiers was a feature of the TCR beta cDNA libraries. Input amounts of about 0.95 to 11 million T cells were used. These gave about 500,000 cDNA molecules, so each molecule approximated one T cell. MiXCR, run by TCRdb on the PCR reads, gives a single entry per CDR3 protein. Among about 500,000 distinct CDR3 sequences listed, roughly 45% were seen once. On this clonotype itself: Its antigen remains unidentified.

This chain links TRBV20-1 with TRBJ2-7, with 10 bases aligning to TRBD2. The specimen was blood. The source of this sequence is a girl aged 10 to 17 with multiple sclerosis. CDR3 DNA sequence: TGCAGTGCACGACCCGGGACTAGCGTTTACCACGAGCAGTACTTC. Amino acids: CSARPGTSVYHEQYF.